The sequence of this TCR beta chain was determined in a study of blood T cell repertoires in COVID-19. Study-level information: COVID-19 samples collected from the United States, Italy and Spain covered acute and convalescent phases. PBMCs, B-cell-depleted T cells, or T cells provided the cDNA or gDNA that made up the material.

As handled by the study authors: Estimates of nucleated cell counts were drawn from the amplification of reference gene primers. The table came from immunoSEQ multiplex PCR; TCRdb's copy has only in-frame clones and leaves some out. For V, J and clone size, that table is used; D and trimming come from the DNA. Of about 42,000 clones listed, about 88% are singletons. This CDR3 spans 13 amino acids. In germline, CDR1 is GTSNPN, CDR2 SVGIG (reference sequence). Trimming took 1 base from V and 3 from J, leaving 9 bases between them. The rearrangement joins TRBV30 to TRBJ2-5, with D tentatively TRBD1 (5 bases). The sequenced sample was peripheral blood. This TCR derives from a human donor in a cohort sampled during active COVID-19. CDR3 DNA: TGTGCCTGGAGTGGTGGGGCGAAAGAGACCCAGTACTTC. This encodes CAWSGGAKETQYF.